This T cell receptor (beta chain) stems from a study of T cell responses to AZD1222 COVID-19 vaccine. V lost 4 bases, J lost 4 bases, and 11 bases stayed unmatched. CDR1 SGHTA and CDR2 FQGNSA come from the germline V gene. This CDR3 spans 16 amino acids. Measured with immunoSEQ multiplex PCR; TCRdb has only the in-frame clones, and not every one. The table records 59,000 or so clones, 84% of them present only once. J is TRBJ2-7 and V is TRBV7-2; 9 bases agree with TRBD2. The TCR sequence derives from an adult in good health. The starting material was peripheral blood, obtained on day 0 of AZD1222 vaccination. The CDR3 bases are TGTGCCAGCAGCTCAGACGGGACTAGCTTCGGATACGAGCAGTACTTC. Protein: CASSSDGTSFGYEQYF.